These T cell receptor beta chains were read from a single sample in a study of monozygotic twins with inflammatory bowel disease. Reprocessing the 5' RACE reads, TCRdb reports a single entry for every CDR3 protein and omits DNA. Its table lists around 380,000 distinct CDR3 sequences. The specimen sequenced was blood. The receptors here all came from a human donor with ulcerative colitis or Crohn's disease, or a healthy co-twin of an affected twin (not recorded which). CDR3s include the opening cysteine and the closing phenylalanine or tryptophan.

v_call	j_call	cdr3_aa
TRBV29-1	TRBJ2-5	CSVATPQETQYF
TRBV20-1	TRBJ1-5	CSARVAGGFQPQHF
TRBV7-2	TRBJ1-1	CASTPGKAGGKAAFF
TRBV25-1	TRBJ2-5	CASSHPGSTGGETQYF
TRBV4-1	TRBJ2-3	CASSQAGRASAGVKADTQYF
TRBV20-1	TRBJ1-2	CSARLRGRDYGYTF
TRBV4-3	TRBJ2-7	CASSVIAGGPYHEQYF
TRBV7-2	TRBJ2-7	CASSARQGGPYEQYF
TRBV12-3/TRBV12-4	TRBJ2-1	CASSPTGARRQFF
TRBV6-5	TRBJ2-1	CASSYLAGVYNEQFF
TRBV5-1	TRBJ1-1	CASSDWGNTEAFF
TRBV5-1	TRBJ2-1	CASSDPYGQDYNEQFF
TRBV5-1	TRBJ1-5	CASSSGTNQPQHF
TRBV5-5	TRBJ2-3	CASSARTPDTQYF
TRBV12-3/TRBV12-4	TRBJ2-4	CASSFTSSIQYF
TRBV4-3	TRBJ1-2	CASSQDGTRTGANYGYTF
TRBV5-1	TRBJ2-2	CASSADGNTGELFF
TRBV7-9	TRBJ2-1	CASSPKGGSGRNEQFF
TRBV5-1	TRBJ2-7	CASSLEWGSHEQYF
TRBV7-2	TRBJ2-2	CASSSFRRGLNTGELFF
TRBV5-1	TRBJ2-1	CASSRQNEQFF
TRBV15	TRBJ1-2	CATSRDANNYGYTF
TRBV5-6	TRBJ2-1	CANSLYVRYNEQFF
TRBV9	TRBJ1-1	CASSVASGSAFF
TRBV14	TRBJ2-1	CASSQGYRPEQFF
TRBV29-1	TRBJ2-5	CSVEDWGGLAGGETQYF
TRBV14	TRBJ2-1	CASSRPGGSSYNEQFF
TRBV28	TRBJ1-2	CASSFQDGYTF
TRBV21-1	TRBJ1-2	CASSKKRSGYGYTF
TRBV7-8	TRBJ2-1	CASSLPLAGDGEFF
TRBV11-2	TRBJ1-4	CASSSRTARLREKLFF
TRBV30	TRBJ1-6	CAWSVQGSTPLHF
TRBV12-3/TRBV12-4	TRBJ1-4	CASSFGRGEEKLFF
TRBV15	TRBJ2-1	CATSRAPPTGNEQFF
TRBV12-3/TRBV12-4	TRBJ1-5	CASSFWSAGGNQPQHF
TRBV5-1	TRBJ2-7	CASSATSYEQYF
TRBV11-2	TRBJ2-7	CASSHEQGRLYEQYF
TRBV5-1	TRBJ2-1	CASRPSSGSSYNEQFF
TRBV4-3	TRBJ1-4	CASSQDRGFKGWKLFF
TRBV11-2	TRBJ2-7	CASSLGREEYF
TRBV6-1	TRBJ1-2	CASSPSTYGYTF
TRBV10-2	TRBJ2-5	CASSDGGLETQYF
TRBV7-2	TRBJ2-2	CASSSSYNPNTGELFF
TRBV20-1	TRBJ1-6	CSARGDSGNSPLHF
TRBV7-6	TRBJ2-5	CASSLASWGVEAGEETQYF
TRBV28	TRBJ2-5	CASSLDGGQETQYF